The T cell receptor (beta chain) under discussion was sequenced for a study of cytomegalovirus exposure and HLA in healthy donors. Study conclusions and caveats: CMV serostatus was the sole immune exposure data available. The productive fraction for most TCR beta V segments was about 87% or about 30% in an earlier analysis.

This PCR relied on a set of 60 Vbeta primers and 13 Jbeta primers. The method was immunoSEQ multiplex PCR; TCRdb's version includes in-frame clones alone and lacks a portion of them. Among about 180,000 clones, around 81% were seen once, and the ten largest hold about 2.3%. The CDR3 is made up of 17 amino acids. CDR1 and CDR2 from the germline V gene are MNHEY and SMNVEV (reference sequence). The junction had 19 bases not matched to a gene; V was cut back by 8 bases and J by 4 bases. As concerns this clone: Its antigen is as yet unknown.

The source is a woman under 40 in good health and CMV-seronegative. Sequencing was carried out using PBMCs. The rearrangement uses TRBV27 and TRBJ2-7; TRBD1 matches at 8 bases. The CDR3 protein is CASSSPPRDRFSYEQYF. The CDR3, as DNA: TGTGCCAGCTCTAGCCCCCCCCGGGACAGGTTTTCGTACGAGCAGTACTTC.